A selection of T cell receptor beta chains follows, all from one sample in a study of OX40 agonist ivuxolimab in advanced cancers. Profiling relied on immunoSEQ multiplex PCR, and the TCRdb table lists in-frame clones only, not all of them. The sample records some 130,000 clones, about 93% being singletons. The sample was CD4+ or CD8+ T cells sorted from blood, taken in a trial of the OX40 agonist ivuxolimab. These receptors were collected from an adult with an advanced solid tumor such as melanoma, head and neck, liver or kidney cancer. Each CDR3 is given with its conserved first and last residue. Each record gives: J gene, clone size, V gene, D gene, CDR3 protein, CDR3 DNA. The D gene is left open where the match is weak. Clone sizes are given selectively: once, few, many, or a class where the clone is expanded.

>TRBJ2-7|NA|TRBV5-4|NA
CASSSDDSYEQYF
TGTGCCAGCAGCTCTGATGATAGCTACGAGCAGTACTTC
>TRBJ1-1|NA|TRBV9|NA
CASSVAVGRVEAFF
TGTGCCAGCAGCGTAGCCGTCGGCAGGGTGGAAGCTTTCTTT
>TRBJ1-5|NA|TRBV6-5|TRBD1
CASSWTGGQPQHF
TGTGCCAGCAGTTGGACAGGTGGTCAGCCCCAGCATTTT
>TRBJ2-7|NA|TRBV7-2|TRBD1
CASSTAPGTGISYEQYF
TGTGCCAGCAGCACTGCCCCTGGGACAGGTATATCCTACGAGCAGTACTTC
>TRBJ2-7|NA|TRBV25-1|TRBD2
CASSEPQRGYEQYF
TGTGCCAGCAGTGAACCCCAGCGGGGCTACGAGCAGTACTTC
>TRBJ2-7|NA|TRBV18|NA
CASSPEYISYEQYF
TGTGCCAGCTCACCGGAATATATCTCCTACGAGCAGTACTTC
>TRBJ2-5|NA|TRBV18|NA
CASSPAGETQYF
TGTGCCAGCTCACCAGCGGGGGAGACCCAGTACTTC
>TRBJ2-5|NA|TRBV18|NA
CASSSQGGETQYF
TGTGCCAGCTCATCTCAGGGAGGAGAGACCCAGTACTTC
>TRBJ1-1|NA|TRBV29-1|NA
CSAGAVNTEAFF
TGCAGCGCAGGGGCGGTGAACACTGAAGCTTTCTTT
>TRBJ1-6|NA|TRBV6-5|NA
CASSFGTRNSPLHF
TGTGCCAGCAGTTTCGGGACTCGTAATTCACCCCTCCACTTT
>TRBJ2-3|NA|TRBV30|TRBD2
CAWRGGRDTQYF
TGTGCCTGGCGGGGGGGCCGGGATACGCAGTATTTT
>TRBJ2-5|NA|TRBV9|NA
CASSAAAGYQETQYF
TGTGCCAGCAGCGCCGCCGCAGGGTATCAAGAGACCCAGTACTTC
>TRBJ2-1|NA|TRBV7-3|NA
CASSLTGSYNEQFF
TGTGCCAGCAGCTTAACGGGCTCCTACAATGAGCAGTTCTTC
>TRBJ2-3|NA|TRBV9|TRBD2
CASSVEGWAASGGADTQYF
TGTGCCAGCAGCGTAGAAGGGTGGGCCGCTAGCGGGGGTGCAGATACGCAGTATTTT
>TRBJ2-2|NA|TRBV11-3|NA
CASSPRGALSNTGELFF
TGTGCCAGCAGCCCACGTGGAGCCCTCTCGAACACCGGGGAGCTGTTTTTT
>TRBJ1-1|NA|TRBV6-5|TRBD1
CASRGTVNTEAFF
TGTGCCAGCAGGGGGACAGTGAACACTGAAGCTTTCTTT
>TRBJ2-7|NA|TRBV10-3|NA
CAISGAGPYEQYF
TGTGCCATCAGCGGGGCAGGGCCCTACGAGCAGTACTTC
>TRBJ2-5|NA|TRBV18|NA
CASSPEEETQYF
TGTGCCAGCTCACCTGAGGAAGAGACCCAGTACTTC
>TRBJ1-2|once|TRBV6-5|NA
CASSYGSPRGYTF
TGTGCCAGCAGTTACGGGTCCCCTAGGGGCTACACCTTC
>TRBJ1-2|NA|TRBV7-2|NA
CASSSGGIHKGYGYTF
TGTGCCAGCAGCTCGGGGGGGATCCATAAGGGTTATGGCTACACCTTC
>TRBJ2-2|NA|TRBV6-5|NA
CASSYLMTNTGELFF
TGTGCCAGCAGTTACCTGATGACGAACACCGGGGAGCTGTTTTTT
>TRBJ2-7|NA|TRBV28|TRBD2
CASSTGTRIYEQYF
TGTGCCAGCAGCACCGGGACTAGGATCTACGAGCAGTACTTC
>TRBJ2-3|NA|TRBV9|NA
CASSEGGITDTQYF
TGTGCCAGCAGCGAGGGGGGCATCACAGATACGCAGTATTTT
>TRBJ1-3|NA|TRBV6-6|NA
CASSRADTGNTIYF
TGTGCCAGCAGTAGGGCAGACACTGGAAACACCATATATTTT
>TRBJ1-5|NA|TRBV7-9|NA
CASSLVSQNQPQHF
TGTGCCAGCAGCTTAGTTTCCCAAAATCAGCCCCAGCATTTT
>TRBJ2-7|NA|TRBV4-2|TRBD1
CASSPKLDRVVYEQYF
TGTGCCAGCAGCCCAAAACTGGACAGGGTTGTTTACGAGCAGTACTTC
>TRBJ1-3|NA|TRBV30|TRBD1
CAWGGTGASGNTIYF
TGTGCCTGGGGGGGGACAGGAGCCTCTGGAAACACCATATATTTT